This T cell receptor (beta chain) is from a study of tumor-infiltrating lymphocytes in primary liver carcinoma. Study-wide context: Stage T1-T3 N0M0 tumors spanned roughly 4 to 11 cm.

V shed 9 bases and J shed 5 bases, with 21 bases lying between them. CDR3 size: 14 residues. From germline, CDR1 is SGHRS and CDR2 YFSETQ. TCR beta cDNA came from roughly 0.45 ug total RNA, primed with a constant-region primer. TCR beta libraries came from three nested multiplex PCR rounds using slightly modified ARM-PCR. In the first two PCR rounds, TRBV1-TRBV30 forward primers were paired with a C-beta reverse primer, and each round lasted roughly 10 cycles. MiXCR was run by TCRdb on the multiplex PCR reads, yielding one entry per CDR3 protein. In the table there are approximately 47,000 distinct CDR3 sequences, over 65% of which are singletons. Without any cell sorting, about 19-32 mg of bulk tissue yielded co-extracted RNA and DNA. On this clonotype itself: This may be a read error: a much more frequent sequence differs by one nucleotide.

The sample was liver tumor tissue from sampling region 3. Indicated subset: tumor region T3, left-lateral pole. The rearrangement links TRBV5-1 to TRBJ2-7, with TRBD1 as a possible D gene (6 bases). The receptor was derived from a man aged 35 to 55 with primary liver carcinoma and hepatitis B virus infection. The CDR3 is CATSRQDSSNEQYF. As DNA, the CDR3 is TGCGCCACCTCGAGACAGGATTCATCCAACGAGCAGTACTTC.